A selection of T cell receptor beta chains follows, all from one sample in a study of T cell repertoires in cytomegalovirus infection. No antigen is known for these receptors. TCRdb re-derived calls from the reads in MiXCR, one entry per CDR3 protein. The sample includes about 470,000 distinct CDR3 sequences, about 42% of them seen just once. The input for sequencing was cultured PBMCs, taken from culture after CMV antigen stimulation. The source of these receptors is a human donor in good health (CMV status not recorded). Some clones in this sample may be carry-over from other donors' samples. CDR3s include the opening cysteine and the closing phenylalanine or tryptophan. The D gene is left open where the match is weak. Clone size is not always given. Where it is, it says once, few, many or a class for expanded clones.

v_gene	abundance	j_gene	d_gene	CDR3aa	CDR3nt
TRBV7-6	-	TRBJ1-4	-	CASSFGTGNEKLFF	TGTGCCAGCAGCTTTGGGACCGGGAATGAAAAACTGTTTTTT
TRBV10-2	once	TRBJ2-1	TRBD2	CASSREGGPHNEQFF	TGCGCCAGCAGTAGGGAGGGAGGGCCCCACAATGAGCAGTTCTTC
TRBV11-2	-	TRBJ2-4	-	CASSHSLIQGIQYF	TGTGCCAGCAGTCATAGCCTGATTCAGGGGATTCAGTACTTC
TRBV2	-	TRBJ2-1	-	CASQGVEVQFF	TGTGCCAGTCAAGGGGTGGAGGTGCAGTTCTTC
TRBV20-1	once	TRBJ1-6	TRBD1	CSANRDRDSPLHF	TGCAGTGCTAACCGGGACAGGGACTCACCCCTCCACTTT
TRBV28	few	TRBJ2-5	TRBD1	CASSARDRRETQYF	TGTGCCAGCAGTGCCCGGGACAGGCGGGAGACCCAGTACTTC
TRBV7-2	few	TRBJ2-3	-	CASNLLRDTQYF	TGTGCCAGCAACTTACTTAGGGATACGCAGTATTTT
TRBV28	-	TRBJ1-1	-	CASSHGTETEAFF	TGTGCCAGCAGCCACGGGACGGAGACTGAAGCTTTCTTT
TRBV4-3	-	TRBJ1-2	-	CASSQVGGPF	TGCGCCAGCAGCCAAGTCGGCGGACCCTTC
TRBV12-3/TRBV12-4	-	TRBJ1-1	-	CASSKRTAVNTEAFF	TGTGCCAGCAGTAAACGGACAGCCGTGAACACTGAAGCTTTCTTT
TRBV19	-	TRBJ2-1	TRBD1	CASSMDRGNEQFF	TGTGCCAGTAGTATGGACAGGGGCAATGAGCAGTTCTTC
TRBV7-8	few	TRBJ2-3	TRBD2	CASSHDRLAGSDTQYF	TGTGCCAGCAGCCACGATCGACTAGCGGGATCAGATACGCAGTATTTT
TRBV7-2	many	TRBJ2-1	-	CASSLSTARAYYNEQFF	TGTGCCAGCAGCTTAAGTACCGCTAGAGCCTACTACAATGAGCAGTTCTTC
TRBV5-4	-	TRBJ2-3	TRBD1	CASRGQGDSDTQYF	TGTGCCAGCAGGGGACAGGGGGATTCAGATACGCAGTATTTT
TRBV6-1	-	TRBJ2-7	-	CASSYRQDSYEQYF	TGTGCCAGCAGTTACAGACAGGACTCCTACGAGCAGTACTTC
TRBV2	few	TRBJ2-1	-	CATEWTRVNNEQFF	TGTGCCACCGAGTGGACCAGAGTCAACAATGAGCAGTTCTTC
TRBV20-1	few	TRBJ1-1	-	CSARGQVDTEAFF	TGCAGTGCTAGAGGCCAGGTGGACACTGAAGCTTTCTTT
TRBV7-3	few	TRBJ2-7	-	CASSFPGSYEQYF	TGTGCCAGCAGCTTTCCCGGCTCCTACGAGCAGTACTTC
TRBV6-6	-	TRBJ2-1	TRBD2	CASRGLAGRWGNEQFF	TGTGCCAGCAGGGGACTAGCGGGAAGGTGGGGGAATGAGCAGTTCTTC
TRBV7-9	-	TRBJ2-7	TRBD1	CASSSGTGTISYEQYF	TGTGCCAGCAGTTCCGGGACAGGCACAATCTCCTACGAGCAGTACTTC
TRBV7-2	many	TRBJ2-7	TRBD1	CASSRPAWTGVSYEQYF	TGTGCCAGCAGCCGCCCCGCCTGGACAGGGGTCTCCTACGAGCAGTACTTC
TRBV7-8	few	TRBJ2-5	TRBD2	CASSLISGYIEETQYF	TGTGCCAGCAGCTTAATTAGCGGGTATATTGAAGAGACCCAGTACTTC
TRBV6-1	few	TRBJ2-7	TRBD2	CASSPQGGILGYEQYF	TGTGCCAGCAGTCCGCAGGGAGGGATTCTCGGCTACGAGCAGTACTTC
TRBV12-5	few	TRBJ2-1	-	CASGLYRDRYNEQFF	TGTGCTAGTGGCCTATACAGGGACCGCTACAATGAGCAGTTCTTC
TRBV7-9	-	TRBJ1-3	-	CASSVKQGLGNTIYF	TGTGCCAGCAGCGTCAAACAGGGTCTTGGAAACACCATATATTTT
TRBV2	-	TRBJ2-5	-	CASSEALRGDRRSETQYF	TGTGCCAGCAGTGAAGCGCTTCGTGGCGACAGGCGATCGGAGACCCAGTACTTC
TRBV28	-	TRBJ1-5	TRBD1	CASITGQGNQPQHF	TGTGCCAGCATTACCGGACAGGGCAATCAGCCCCAGCATTTT
TRBV5-6	-	TRBJ2-1	-	CASSHQEHSSDEQFF	TGTGCCAGCAGCCACCAGGAGCACAGTTCGGATGAGCAGTTCTTC
TRBV12-3/TRBV12-4	few	TRBJ2-1	TRBD2	CASSFGSGLANEQFF	TGTGCCAGCAGTTTTGGCTCGGGACTAGCGAATGAGCAGTTCTTC
TRBV7-4	-	TRBJ2-7	-	CASSLAQVGPYEQYF	TGTGCCAGCAGCTTAGCGCAGGTGGGACCCTACGAGCAGTACTTC
TRBV7-2	few	TRBJ2-5	TRBD2	CASSLAPMAGGGGGQYF	TGTGCCAGCAGCTTAGCCCCTATGGCGGGAGGGGGAGGTGGCCAGTACTTC
TRBV12-3/TRBV12-4	-	TRBJ1-1	-	CASGFNTEAFF	TGTGCCAGCGGGTTCAACACTGAAGCTTTCTTT
TRBV7-8	-	TRBJ1-1	-	CASSSLRRDTEAFF	TGTGCCAGCAGCTCCCTCCGTAGGGACACTGAAGCTTTCTTT
TRBV4-1	-	TRBJ2-7	TRBD2	CASSHPKQREEYEQYF	TGCGCCAGCAGCCACCCAAAACAACGGGAGGAGTACGAGCAGTACTTC
TRBV4-3	few	TRBJ2-1	TRBD1	CASSQGRGRWNEQFF	TGCGCCAGCAGCCAAGGCAGGGGGCGCTGGAATGAGCAGTTCTTC
TRBV11-2	-	TRBJ2-1	TRBD2	CASSLFRGGYNEQFF	TGTGCCAGCAGCTTATTCCGGGGAGGGTACAATGAGCAGTTCTTC
TRBV7-2	many	TRBJ1-6	-	CASSATRVRDNSPLHF	TGTGCCAGCAGCGCGACCAGGGTGAGAGATAATTCACCCCTCCACTTT
TRBV30	-	TRBJ1-6	-	CAWRGGPDSPLHF	TGTGCCTGGAGAGGGGGACCTGATTCACCCCTCCACTTT
TRBV28	-	TRBJ1-5	-	CATIGFSNQPQHF	TGTGCCACCATTGGATTTAGCAATCAGCCCCAGCATTTT
TRBV15	few	TRBJ2-3	-	CATSRDQADTQYF	TGTGCCACCAGCAGAGATCAGGCAGATACGCAGTATTTT
TRBV12-3/TRBV12-4	few	TRBJ1-2	TRBD1	CASSLGQGDYTF	TGTGCCAGCAGCCTCGGACAGGGAGACTACACCTTC
TRBV20-1	-	TRBJ1-1	-	CSARDRGLSTEAFF	TGCAGTGCTAGAGATAGGGGTTTGAGCACTGAAGCTTTCTTT
TRBV18	-	TRBJ2-5	-	CASPRDETQYF	TGTGCCAGCCCACGGGATGAGACCCAGTACTTC
TRBV7-2	few	TRBJ1-1	-	CASSLGWGGDTEAFF	TGTGCCAGCAGCTTAGGGTGGGGGGGGGACACTGAAGCTTTCTTT
TRBV2	-	TRBJ2-4	-	CASRSDDIQYF	TGTGCCAGCAGGTCGGACGACATTCAGTACTTC
TRBV7-2	-	TRBJ2-5	-	CASSLVRGQETQYF	TGTGCCAGCAGCTTAGTGCGCGGACAAGAGACCCAGTACTTC
TRBV28	once	TRBJ1-6	-	CASSLGVGERSPLHF	TGTGCCAGCAGTTTAGGTGTAGGGGAGAGGTCACCCCTCCACTTT
TRBV12-3/TRBV12-4	-	TRBJ2-1	TRBD2	CASSPGTSGGVYNEQFF	TGTGCCAGCAGTCCCGGGACTAGCGGGGGGGTATACAATGAGCAGTTCTTC
TRBV7-8	-	TRBJ2-1	-	CASSLGGRLDWLEGLSFF	TGTGCCAGCAGCCTAGGGGGGAGACTAGATTGGCTCGAGGGGCTGAGTTTCTTC
TRBV12-3/TRBV12-4	-	TRBJ1-2	-	CASSLRTVNYGSYTF	TGTGCCAGCAGTTTGAGGACAGTCAACTACGGAAGCTACACCTTC
TRBV2	-	TRBJ1-5	-	CASSAMGQSVKPQHF	TGTGCCAGCAGTGCCATGGGACAATCGGTAAAGCCCCAGCATTTT
TRBV7-2	few	TRBJ1-6	-	CASSLWAAGTGSPLHF	TGTGCCAGCAGCTTATGGGCAGCCGGGACTGGATCACCCCTCCACTTT
TRBV7-6	few	TRBJ1-2	-	CASSKETGNYGYTF	TGTGCCAGCAGCAAGGAGACAGGCAACTATGGCTACACCTTC
TRBV7-6	once	TRBJ1-3	TRBD1	CASSFFSLRQGGNTIYF	TGTGCCAGCAGCTTCTTTAGCCTAAGACAGGGAGGAAACACCATATATTTT
TRBV6-5	-	TRBJ1-4	-	CASSGSLTNEKLFF	TGTGCCAGCAGCGGGAGCTTAACTAATGAAAAACTGTTTTTT
TRBV7-8	few	TRBJ1-2	-	CASSPRGMGYTF	TGTGCCAGCAGCCCCCGGGGGATGGGCTACACCTTC
TRBV7-9	-	TRBJ1-6	-	CASSPRTRGNSPLHF	TGTGCCAGCAGCCCCCGGACCCGGGGAAATTCACCCCTCCACTTT